These 5 T cell receptor beta chains came from one sample sequenced in a study of shared clonotypes between healthy human individuals. Data came from immunoSEQ multiplex PCR; TCRdb stores just in-frame clones and leaves some out. This sample has about 1 million clones, with about 75% found just once. The sequencing sample was made of memory CD4+ T cells sorted from blood. The subset denotes: CD45RA-negative fraction. These receptors were obtained from a man aged 18 to 29 in good health.

In the case of this clone: An end of the junction does not agree with germline; a read error may underlie this. V is TRBV20-1 and J is TRBJ2-5, with unresolved D. CDR1 DFQATT and CDR2 SNEGSKA come from the germline V gene (reference sequence). The CDR3 contains 11 residues. In DNA, the CDR3 is TGCAGTGCTAGCCCCATAGAGGCCCAGTACTTC. Its translation is CSASPIEAQYF.

The V call is TRBV7-2, the J call TRBJ2-1; no clear D gene. V shed 6 bases and J shed 0 bases, with 9 bases lying between them. The germline CDR1 and CDR2 sequences are SGHTA and FQGNSA. CDR3 length: 14 amino acids. The CDR3 protein is CASRSRSSYNEQFF. The CDR3 DNA sequence: TGTGCCAGCAGGTCTCGATCCTCCTACAATGAGCAGTTCTTC.

The chain links TRBV6-4 to TRBJ2-7, with 14 positions matching TRBD2. This CDR3 has 14 residues. Per the germline V gene, CDR1 is MRHNA and CDR2 is SNTAGT. The junction had 6 bases not matched to a gene; V was cut back by 9 bases and J by 5 bases. The CDR3 reads CARRLAGGPHEQYF. The DNA of the CDR3 is TGTGCCAGGAGACTAGCGGGAGGGCCCCACGAGCAGTACTTC.

This rearrangement joins TRBV29-1 to TRBJ1-5, with 10 bases fitting TRBD1. Germline lookup yields CDR1 SQVTM and CDR2 ANQGSEA. CDR3 length equals 14 residues. The trim removed 5 bases at V and 7 bases at J, leaving 8 bases unmatched. CDR3 nucleotide sequence: TGCAGCGTTTCAGCCGGGACAGGGGACCAGCCCCAGCATTTT. Encoded protein: CSVSAGTGDQPQHF.

V and J are TRBV7-2 and TRBJ2-1, with 7 positions matching TRBD2. The CDR3 contains 17 residues. Germline V CDR1 and CDR2: SGHTA, FQGNSA. Trimming removed 1 base from V and 1 base from J; junction bases left unmatched: 7. The CDR3 coding sequence is TGTGCCAGCAGCTTAGTCGGCGGGAGAGGGTCCTACAATGAGCAGTTCTTC. It specifies CASSLVGGRGSYNEQFF.